The source of this TCR beta chain is a study of T cells and Merkel cell carcinoma outcomes. The CDR3 spans 19 residues. The germline V and J ends were trimmed by 0 bases and 2 bases, with 23 bases remaining between them. Germline V lookup: CDR1 LGHNA, CDR2 YSLEER. Overall study results and limits: Repertoire plus T-cell density reportedly predicted Merkel cell carcinoma outcomes.

In regard to this clone: Its antigen is undetermined.

Libraries were prepared by immunoSEQ multiplex PCR; TCRdb keeps only in-frame clonotypes and omits some of them. The profile shows 13,000 to 15,000 clones, roughly 92% of them singletons. The receptor's source is a human donor with Merkel cell carcinoma. The chain carries TRBV4-3 and TRBJ2-7, with D possibly TRBD2 on 6 matching bases. The sample comprised tumor tissue from Merkel cell carcinoma. The CDR3 nucleotides are TGCGCCAGCAGCCAAGAGTGGAGTTCTGGGAGCGGGCCCCCCTACGAGCAGTACTTC. Protein sequence: CASSQEWSSGSGPPYEQYF.